The rows below give T cell receptor beta chains drawn from one sample of a study of CD8 T cells in Susac syndrome. TCRdb reanalysed the immunoSEQ multiplex PCR reads using MiXCR and keeps one entry per CDR3 protein. The table has 200,000 to 250,000 distinct CDR3 sequences, roughly 90% seen once. Sequenced: CD8+ T cells from PBMCs. These receptors were obtained from a human donor with multiple sclerosis. The CDR3 runs from the conserved cysteine through the conserved F or W.

J gene: TRBJ2-3; V gene: TRBV9; CDR3 protein: CASSPAADRDTQYF
J gene: TRBJ2-5; V gene: TRBV6-5; CDR3 protein: CASSGTGGETQYF
J gene: TRBJ2-1; V gene: TRBV4-1; CDR3 protein: CASNSLAWGNEQFF
J gene: TRBJ2-6; V gene: TRBV7-9; CDR3 protein: CASSLDGTGDSGANVLTF
J gene: TRBJ2-7; V gene: TRBV7-9; CDR3 protein: CASSLGTGFDEQYF
J gene: TRBJ2-1; V gene: TRBV24-1; CDR3 protein: CATSDWITTSLAASYNEQFF
J gene: TRBJ1-2; V gene: TRBV20-1; CDR3 protein: CSAGQSDGYTF
J gene: TRBJ1-1; V gene: TRBV27; CDR3 protein: CASSMGQANTEVFF
J gene: TRBJ2-6; V gene: TRBV6-1; CDR3 protein: CASSEPPIKASGGISGANVLTF
J gene: TRBJ1-5; V gene: TRBV7-5; CDR3 protein: CISVPEAPLAVGDRQPERGQPQHF
J gene: TRBJ1-1; V gene: TRBV7-9; CDR3 protein: CASSLGRPGTGGVNTEAFF
J gene: TRBJ2-7; V gene: TRBV7-3; CDR3 protein: CASSLLGGSGYEQYF
J gene: TRBJ1-1; V gene: TRBV7-9; CDR3 protein: CATAQEANTEAFF
J gene: TRBJ2-1; V gene: TRBV5-4; CDR3 protein: CASSLGPGANEQFF
J gene: TRBJ2-5; V gene: TRBV2; CDR3 protein: CASRDSGRGAETQYF
J gene: TRBJ1-3; V gene: TRBV28; CDR3 protein: CASSFHGTGNTIYF
J gene: TRBJ2-7; V gene: TRBV2; CDR3 protein: CASSEVGGSYEQYF
J gene: TRBJ1-1; V gene: TRBV27; CDR3 protein: CASSLLPNTEAFF
J gene: TRBJ1-1; V gene: TRBV7-9; CDR3 protein: CASSPAVSNTEAFF
J gene: TRBJ1-1; V gene: TRBV5-6; CDR3 protein: CASSYTANTEAFF
J gene: TRBJ1-1; V gene: TRBV19; CDR3 protein: CASKDQNTEAFF
J gene: TRBJ1-1; V gene: TRBV12-3/TRBV12-4; CDR3 protein: CASRDRGNTEAFF
J gene: TRBJ2-1; V gene: TRBV5-6; CDR3 protein: CASSPGTGEQFF
J gene: TRBJ1-1; V gene: TRBV30; CDR3 protein: CAWSVQDRGRNTEAFF
J gene: TRBJ1-1; V gene: TRBV4-3; CDR3 protein: CASSQEQGTTEAFF
J gene: TRBJ1-2; V gene: TRBV16; CDR3 protein: CASSPSAAGENYGYTF
J gene: TRBJ2-2; V gene: TRBV5-1; CDR3 protein: CASSLVGEAGELFF